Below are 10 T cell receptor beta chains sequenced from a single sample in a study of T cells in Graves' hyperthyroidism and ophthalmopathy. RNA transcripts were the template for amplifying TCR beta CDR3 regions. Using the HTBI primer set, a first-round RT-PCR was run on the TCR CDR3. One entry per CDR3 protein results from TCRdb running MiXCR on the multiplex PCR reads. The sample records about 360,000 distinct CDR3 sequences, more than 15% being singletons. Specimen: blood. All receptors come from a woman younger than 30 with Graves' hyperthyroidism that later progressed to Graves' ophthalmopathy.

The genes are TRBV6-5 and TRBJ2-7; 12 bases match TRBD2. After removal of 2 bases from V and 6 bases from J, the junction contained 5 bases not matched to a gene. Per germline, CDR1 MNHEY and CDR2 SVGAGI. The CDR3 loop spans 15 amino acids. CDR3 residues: CASSYLLAGGGEQYF. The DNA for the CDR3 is TGTGCCAGCAGTTACCTACTAGCGGGAGGAGGCGAGCAGTACTTC.

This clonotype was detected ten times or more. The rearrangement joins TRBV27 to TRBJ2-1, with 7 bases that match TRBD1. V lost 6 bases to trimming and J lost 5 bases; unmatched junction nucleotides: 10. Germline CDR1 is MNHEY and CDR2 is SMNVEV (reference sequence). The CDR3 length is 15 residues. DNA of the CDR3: TGTGCCAGCAGGGCCGGGACAGTACCTCACAATGAGCAGTTCTTC. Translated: CASRAGTVPHNEQFF.

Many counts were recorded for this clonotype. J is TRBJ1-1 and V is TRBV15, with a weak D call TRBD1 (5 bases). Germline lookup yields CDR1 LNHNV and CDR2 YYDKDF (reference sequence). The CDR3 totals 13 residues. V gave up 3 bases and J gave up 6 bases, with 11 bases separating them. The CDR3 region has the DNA TGTGCCACCAGCAGGACCAGGGCGTCTGAAGCTTTCTTT. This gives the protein CATSRTRASEAFF.

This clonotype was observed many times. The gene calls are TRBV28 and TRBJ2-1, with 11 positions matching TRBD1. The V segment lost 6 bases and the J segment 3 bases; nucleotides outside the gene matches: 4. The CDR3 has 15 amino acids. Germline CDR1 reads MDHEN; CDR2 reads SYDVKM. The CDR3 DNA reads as TGTGCCAGCAGCACGGACAGGGGGCTCTACAATGAGCAGTTCTTC. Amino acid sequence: CASSTDRGLYNEQFF.

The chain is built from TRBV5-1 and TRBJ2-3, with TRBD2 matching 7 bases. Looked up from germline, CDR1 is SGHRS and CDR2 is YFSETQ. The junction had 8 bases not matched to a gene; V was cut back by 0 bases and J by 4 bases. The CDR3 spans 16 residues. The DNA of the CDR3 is TGCGCCAGCAGCTTGGCCCCGACTAGCCCGGCAGATACGCAGTATTTT. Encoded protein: CASSLAPTSPADTQYF.

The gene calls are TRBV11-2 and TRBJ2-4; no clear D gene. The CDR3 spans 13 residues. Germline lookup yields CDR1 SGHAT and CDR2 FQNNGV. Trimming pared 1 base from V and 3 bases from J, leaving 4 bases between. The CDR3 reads CASSLASKNIQYF. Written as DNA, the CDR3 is TGTGCCAGCAGCTTAGCGAGCAAAAACATTCAGTACTTC.

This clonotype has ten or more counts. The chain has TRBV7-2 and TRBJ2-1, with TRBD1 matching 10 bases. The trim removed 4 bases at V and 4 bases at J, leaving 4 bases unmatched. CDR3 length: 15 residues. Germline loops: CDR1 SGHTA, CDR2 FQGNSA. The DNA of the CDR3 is TGTGCCAGCAGCTGGGACAGGGGCGAATACAATGAGCAGTTCTTC. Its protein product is CASSWDRGEYNEQFF.

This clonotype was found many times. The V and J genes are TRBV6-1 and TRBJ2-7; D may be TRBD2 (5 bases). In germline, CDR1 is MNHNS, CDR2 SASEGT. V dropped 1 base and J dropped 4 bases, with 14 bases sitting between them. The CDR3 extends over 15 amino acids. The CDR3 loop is CASSEVLHPGYEQYF. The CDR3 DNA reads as TGTGCCAGCAGTGAAGTCCTCCACCCGGGGTACGAGCAGTACTTC.

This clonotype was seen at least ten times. DNA of the CDR3: TGTGCCAGCTCACCGGAACTGGGCACTGAAGCTTTCTTT. Encoded protein: CASSPELGTEAFF. The V call is TRBV18, the J call TRBJ1-1; D ambiguous. This CDR3 comprises 13 residues. Germline V gene data show CDR1 as KGHSH and CDR2 as LQKENI. Trimming took off 3 bases at V and 4 bases at J, with 9 bases between the two ends.

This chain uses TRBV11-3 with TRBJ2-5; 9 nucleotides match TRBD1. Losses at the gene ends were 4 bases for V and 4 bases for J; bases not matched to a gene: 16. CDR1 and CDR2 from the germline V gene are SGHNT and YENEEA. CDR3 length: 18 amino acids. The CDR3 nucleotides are TGTGCCAGCAGCTCCTTGGGGACAGGGCCTCTTGAAGGAGAGACCCAGTACTTC. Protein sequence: CASSSLGTGPLEGETQYF.